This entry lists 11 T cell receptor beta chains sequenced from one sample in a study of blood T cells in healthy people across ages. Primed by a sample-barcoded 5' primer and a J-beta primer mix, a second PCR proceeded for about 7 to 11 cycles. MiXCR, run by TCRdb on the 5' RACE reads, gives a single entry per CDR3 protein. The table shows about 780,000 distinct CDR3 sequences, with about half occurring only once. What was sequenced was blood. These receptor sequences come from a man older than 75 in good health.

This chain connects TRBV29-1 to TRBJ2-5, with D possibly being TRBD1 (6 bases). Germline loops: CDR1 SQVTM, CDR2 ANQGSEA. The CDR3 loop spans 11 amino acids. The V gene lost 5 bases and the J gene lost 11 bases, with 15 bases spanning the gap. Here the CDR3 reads CSVSDSWEQYF. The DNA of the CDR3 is TGCAGCGTTTCGGACAGTTGGGAGCAGTACTTC.

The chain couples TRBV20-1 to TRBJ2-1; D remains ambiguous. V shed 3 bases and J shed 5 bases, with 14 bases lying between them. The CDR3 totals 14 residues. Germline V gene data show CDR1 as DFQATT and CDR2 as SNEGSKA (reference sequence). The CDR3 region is CSASLPPHNNEQFF. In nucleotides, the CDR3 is TGCAGTGCTAGTCTTCCCCCACATAACAATGAGCAGTTCTTC.

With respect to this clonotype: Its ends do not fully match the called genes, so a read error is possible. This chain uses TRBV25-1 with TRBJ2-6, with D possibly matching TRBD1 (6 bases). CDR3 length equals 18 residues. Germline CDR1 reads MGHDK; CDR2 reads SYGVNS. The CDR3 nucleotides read TGTGTCAGCAGTGCAGAGACAGGTCCTCGCTCTGGGGCCAACGTCCTGACTTTC. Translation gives CVSSAETGPRSGANVLTF.

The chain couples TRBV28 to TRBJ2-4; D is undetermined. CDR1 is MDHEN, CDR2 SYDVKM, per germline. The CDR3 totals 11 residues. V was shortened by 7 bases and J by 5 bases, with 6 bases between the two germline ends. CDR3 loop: CASNRQNIQYF. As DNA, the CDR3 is TGTGCCAGCAACCGTCAAAACATTCAGTACTTC.

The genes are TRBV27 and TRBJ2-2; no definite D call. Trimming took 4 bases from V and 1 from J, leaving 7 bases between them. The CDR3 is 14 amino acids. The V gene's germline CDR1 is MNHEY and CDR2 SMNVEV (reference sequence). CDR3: CASSSTLNTGELFF. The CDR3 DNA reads TGTGCCAGCAGTTCGACTCTGAACACCGGGGAGCTGTTTTTT.

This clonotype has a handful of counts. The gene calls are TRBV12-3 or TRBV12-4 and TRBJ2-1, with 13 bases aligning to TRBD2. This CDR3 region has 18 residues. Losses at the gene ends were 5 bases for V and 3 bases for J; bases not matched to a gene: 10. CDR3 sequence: CASSPGTSGILVYNEQFF. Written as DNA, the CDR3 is TGTGCCAGCAGTCCGGGGACTAGCGGGATCTTGGTCTACAATGAGCAGTTCTTC.

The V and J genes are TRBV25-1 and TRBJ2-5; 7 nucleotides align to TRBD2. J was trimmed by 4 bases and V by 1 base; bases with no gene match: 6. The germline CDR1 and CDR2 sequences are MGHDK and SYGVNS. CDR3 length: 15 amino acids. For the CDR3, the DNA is TGTGCCAGCAGTGAATCTTGGGGAGGGTCAGAGACCCAGTACTTC. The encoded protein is CASSESWGGSETQYF.

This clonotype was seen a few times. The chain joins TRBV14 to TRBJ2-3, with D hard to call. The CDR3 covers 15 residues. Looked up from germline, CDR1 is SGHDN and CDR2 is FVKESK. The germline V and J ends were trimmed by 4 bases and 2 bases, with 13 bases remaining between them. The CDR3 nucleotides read TGTGCCAGCAGCCCCCCGGGCCGCCTCACAGATACGCAGTATTTT. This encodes CASSPPGRLTDTQYF.

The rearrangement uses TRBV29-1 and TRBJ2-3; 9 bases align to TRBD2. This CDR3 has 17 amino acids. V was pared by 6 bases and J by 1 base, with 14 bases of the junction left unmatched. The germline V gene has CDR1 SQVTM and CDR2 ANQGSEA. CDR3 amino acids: CSVPGTSLPGGTDTQYF. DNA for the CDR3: TGCAGCGTCCCCGGGACTAGCCTCCCCGGCGGCACAGATACGCAGTATTTT.

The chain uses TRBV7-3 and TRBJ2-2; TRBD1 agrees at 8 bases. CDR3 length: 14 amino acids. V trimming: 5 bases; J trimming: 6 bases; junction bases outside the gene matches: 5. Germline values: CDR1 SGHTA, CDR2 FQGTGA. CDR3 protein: CASSVDRVAGELFF. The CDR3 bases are TGTGCCAGCAGCGTGGACAGGGTCGCCGGGGAGCTGTTTTTT. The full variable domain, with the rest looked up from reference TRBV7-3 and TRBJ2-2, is GAGVSQTPSNKVTEKGKYVELRCDPISGHTALYWYRQSLGQGPEFLIYFQGTGAADDSGLPNDRFFAVRPEGSVSTLKIQRTERGDSAVYLCASSVDRVAGELFFGEGSRLTVL.

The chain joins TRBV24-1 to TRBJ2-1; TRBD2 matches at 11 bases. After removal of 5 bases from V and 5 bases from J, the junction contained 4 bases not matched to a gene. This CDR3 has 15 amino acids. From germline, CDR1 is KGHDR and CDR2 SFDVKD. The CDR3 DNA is TGTGCCACCAGTGTGGGTAGCGGGAGGGACAATGAGCAGTTCTTC. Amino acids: CATSVGSGRDNEQFF.